The 14 T cell receptor beta chains reported below all come from one sample, sequenced in a study of blood T cell repertoires in COVID-19. Some clones are missing from TCRdb's copy, which holds only in-frame ones; the method was immunoSEQ multiplex PCR. In the table there are around 300,000 clones, around 90% of which are singletons. The sample comprised peripheral blood. The receptors here all came from a man younger than 35 with active or convalescent COVID-19.

CDR3 sequence: CASSPKGLRVFSPLHF. In DNA form, the CDR3 reads TGTGCCAGCTCACCCAAGGGGTTACGTGTATTCTCACCCCTCCACTTT. The chain carries TRBV18 and TRBJ1-6, with D possibly matching TRBD1 (5 bases). V dropped 3 bases and J dropped 10 bases, with 19 bases sitting between them. The CDR3 extends over 16 amino acids. Germline loops: CDR1 KGHSH, CDR2 LQKENI.

The chain links TRBV19 to TRBJ2-1; 11 bases are shared with TRBD2. CDR3 size: 17 residues. V was pared by 4 bases and J by 0 bases, with 5 bases of the junction left unmatched. Germline assignment: CDR1 LNHDA and CDR2 SQIVND (reference sequence). The CDR3 coding sequence is TGTGCCAGTAGTACTCGACTAGCGGGGAGCTCCTACAATGAGCAGTTCTTC. Amino acid sequence: CASSTRLAGSSYNEQFF. Complete variable domain (other parts from reference TRBV19 and TRBJ2-1): DGGITQSPKYLFRKEGQNVTLSCEQNLNHDAMYWYRQDPGQGLRLIYYSQIVNDFQKGDIAEGYSVSREKKESFPLTVTSAQKNPTAFYLCASSTRLAGSSYNEQFFGPGTRLTVL.

The chain employs TRBV11-2 and TRBJ2-5; 9 nucleotides agree with TRBD2. The CDR3 is 17 amino acids. Germline V CDR1 and CDR2: SGHAT, FQNNGV. With V trimmed by 5 bases and J by 4 bases, 14 bases remained unmatched. The CDR3 DNA reads as TGTGCCAGCAGCCTAGGGGGGTTAGCGGGGGCACGAGAGACCCAGTACTTC. Protein: CASSLGGLAGARETQYF.

The chain joins TRBV19 to TRBJ1-4; TRBD1 is a possible D gene (6 bases). This CDR3 has 15 amino acids. CDR1 is LNHDA, CDR2 SQIVND, per germline (reference sequence). Trimming removed 6 bases at V and 10 bases at J, with 21 bases between. This CDR3 reads CASRETGTTILKLFF. The CDR3 bases are TGTGCCAGTAGAGAAACCGGGACAACAATCTTAAAACTGTTTTTT.

This chain uses TRBV5-1 with TRBJ1-1, with D possibly being TRBD1 (6 bases). The CDR3 extends over 15 amino acids. The germline gives CDR1 SGHRS, CDR2 YFSETQ. The germline V and J ends were trimmed by 2 bases and 3 bases, with 14 bases remaining between them. The DNA for the CDR3 is TGCGCCAGCAGCTTTGGGACACACTTAGACACTGAAGCTTTCTTT. Translating it yields CASSFGTHLDTEAFF.

The chain couples TRBV7-9 to TRBJ1-2, with D possibly being TRBD1 (5 bases). Trimming shortened V by 2 bases and J by 8 bases, and 18 bases separated the two germline ends. CDR1 and CDR2 (germline): SEHNR, FQNEAQ (reference sequence). The CDR3 has 15 amino acids. DNA for the CDR3: TGTGCCAGCAGCTTATTCGGTGGGGACTTGGAAGGCTACACCTTC. This gives the protein CASSLFGGDLEGYTF.

The gene calls are TRBV5-1 and TRBJ2-1, with D uncertain. Trimming took off 1 base at V and 5 bases at J, with 7 bases between the two ends. Germline V gene sequence: CDR1 SGHRS, CDR2 YFSETQ. The CDR3 has 13 amino acids. CDR3 in DNA: TGCGCCAGCAGCTTGTTTCTAAACAATGAGCAGTTCTTC. Translated: CASSLFLNNEQFF.

This clone was detected once. The genes are TRBV9 and TRBJ1-4; 9 bases match TRBD1. This CDR3 has 17 amino acids. Trimming removed 4 bases from V and 2 bases from J; junction bases left unmatched: 9. CDR1 is SGDLS, CDR2 YYNGEE, per germline. Written as DNA, the CDR3 is TGTGCCAGCAGCCCCCGAAACAGGGGGCCGACTAATGAAAAACTGTTTTTT. It yields the protein CASSPRNRGPTNEKLFF.

The chain recombines TRBV29-1 with TRBJ1-3; 8 bases are a match to TRBD1. V gave up 6 bases and J gave up 0 bases; unmatched junction bases: 10. Germline values: CDR1 SQVTM, CDR2 ANQGSEA. The CDR3 has 16 amino acids. This CDR3 reads CSVGTGTLSSGNTIYF. CDR3 bases: TGCAGCGTCGGGACAGGCACTCTGAGCTCTGGAAACACCATATATTTT.

The V gene is TRBV3-1 (or the pseudogene TRBV3-2), the J gene TRBJ2-3, with D possibly matching TRBD2 (6 bases). CDR1 and CDR2 from the germline V gene are LGHDT and YNNKEL (reference sequence). V lost 2 bases to trimming and J lost 0 bases, with 15 bases between them. CDR3 length: 17 residues. The CDR3 DNA is TGTGCCAGCAGCCAACACCTACCCGGGACTAGCACAGATACGCAGTATTTT. Its protein is CASSQHLPGTSTDTQYF.

Only a few counts were recorded for this clone. J is TRBJ1-2 and V is TRBV2, with D perhaps matching TRBD1 (6 bases). The germline V gene encodes CDR1 SNHLY and CDR2 FYNNEI. The V end lost 6 bases, the J end lost 7 bases, and 15 bases lay between the germline ends. This CDR3 spans 13 amino acids. CDR3 bases: TGTGCCAGCAGCGTTACTGGGACATCTGGCTACACCTTC. Protein product: CASSVTGTSGYTF.

V usage is TRBV7-8 and J usage is TRBJ2-7, with TRBD1 matching 8 bases. The V and J ends lost 7 bases and 2 bases, in that order; junction bases with no gene match: 7. CDR1 SGHVS and CDR2 FQNEAQ come from the germline V gene. This CDR3 has 14 amino acids. The DNA for the CDR3 is TGTGCCAGCACCCCCAACAGGGGGACCTACGAGCAGTACTTC. This translates into CASTPNRGTYEQYF.

The V call is TRBV7-9, the J call TRBJ2-5; 8 nucleotides match TRBD2. CDR1 SEHNR and CDR2 FQNEAQ come from the germline V gene (reference sequence). With V trimmed by 2 bases and J by 5 bases, 10 bases remained unmatched. CDR3 size: 16 residues. The CDR3 sequence is CASSLNPRGGRETQYF. DNA of the CDR3: TGTGCCAGCAGCTTAAACCCCCGGGGGGGCCGGGAGACCCAGTACTTC.

J is TRBJ2-5 and V is TRBV9; D perhaps matches TRBD2 (5 bases). The CDR3 loop spans 14 amino acids. CDR1 and CDR2 (germline): SGDLS, YYNGEE. Trimming stripped 2 bases from V and 13 bases from J, with 21 bases between. The CDR3 loop is CASSVEVGISRLYF. CDR3 coding DNA: TGTGCCAGCAGCGTGGAGGTTGGGATCTCTAGGCTGTACTTC.